This T cell receptor beta chain emerged from a study of response to subunit inactivated influenza vaccine (dated by TCRdb to the late 2010s). Notes on the research overall: To follow how T cells responded to a trivalent subunit inactivated influenza vaccine, the researchers relied on deep quantitative profiling of the T cell receptor repertoire. Beyond this particular receptor, the publication reports: It was suggested by the authors that each seasonal influenza vaccination may recruit only a limited number of new T cells.

Library preparation employed RT-PCR. The reads were generated on an Illumina HiSeq 2500. TCRdb ran its own pipeline on the public reads, namely fastp trimming at Q25 and MiXCR clone calling, and kept in-frame beta chains. Rows matching on CDR3 protein sequence are summarized as one entry with the most common DNA and genes. The sample profile shows roughly 710,000 distinct CDR3 sequences; about 14% of them were found once. The ten largest clones represent 6% to 9.5% of the sample. For this clonotype: What antigen it recognizes has not been identified. It may be a read error: a sequence one base away is much more abundant.

Spanning cysteine to phenylalanine, the CDR3 consists of 13 amino acids. The read is trimmed to its CDR3 DNA, 39 bases read in frame from base 1. V gives up 10 bases and J gives up 0 bases, and the segment between their germline ends measures 7 bases. The TCR comes from a man aged 50 to 59 who received an inactivated influenza vaccine. Donor details come from another sample of the same person, matched by shared clones. The specimen comprised PBMCs from blood, sampled less than 15 days before vaccination. In this chain, TRBV12-3 or TRBV12-4 is recombined with TRBJ2-6, with the D gene too uncertain to name. The CDR3 reads as follows: CATRNSGANVLTF. The DNA reads as follows: TGTGCCACCAGAAACTCTGGGGCCAACGTCCTGACTTTC.